The present T cell receptor (beta chain) was sequenced within a study of shared clonotypes between healthy human individuals. Study-wide results and caveats: Researchers found naive subsets generally carried larger estimated richness than memory subsets.

TCRdb's table, derived via immunoSEQ multiplex PCR, lists solely in-frame clones and lacks some. The table lists hundreds of thousands of clones, about three quarters of them singletons, with 1.5% to 2% in the top ten. After removal of 6 bases from V and 5 bases from J, the junction contained 6 bases not matched to a gene. The CDR3 runs to 15 residues. Looked up from germline, CDR1 is SGHAT and CDR2 is FQNNGV. As concerns this clone: Antigen unknown.

This TCR came from a woman aged 25 to 39 in good health. Material for sequencing was memory CD4+ T cells sorted from blood. Subset specified: CD45RA-negative fraction. V and J are TRBV11-2 and TRBJ2-1, with 11 bases that match TRBD2. CDR3 protein: CASSRPGLADNEQFF. For the CDR3, the DNA is TGTGCCAGCAGTCGTCCGGGACTAGCGGACAATGAGCAGTTCTTC. The complete variable domain, with remaining parts taken from reference TRBV11-2 and TRBJ2-1, reads EAGVAQSPRYKIIEKRQSVAFWCNPISGHATLYWYQQILGQGPKLLIQFQNNGVVDDSQLPKDRFSAERLKGVDSTLKIQPAKLEDSAVYLCASSRPGLADNEQFFGPGTRLTVL.